These T cell receptor beta chains were read from a single sample in a study of PD-1 and CTLA-4 blockade in melanoma. Clones were sequenced by immunoSEQ multiplex PCR, and TCRdb holds only the in-frame ones, with some missing. The sample has fewer than 35,000 clones, roughly 90% seen once. The source material was CD8+ T cells from peripheral blood, sampled from a patient given anti-PD-1 treatment. The receptors stem from a human donor with melanoma. Each CDR3 is given with its conserved first and last residue. D genes are given only for firm matches. A row's size may be missing; if present it is once, few, many or a size class.

CASTLRGGINEQFF	TGTGCCAGCACCTTACGGGGGGGCATCAATGAGCAGTTCTTC	NA	TRBV28	TRBJ2-1	TRBD2
CASSQDATWTGYTEAFF	TGCGCCAGCAGCCAAGATGCAACTTGGACCGGGTACACTGAAGCTTTCTTT	NA	TRBV4-1	TRBJ1-1	NA
CASSLRGASPNNEQFF	TGTGCCAGCAGCCTCCGGGGGGCCTCCCCCAACAATGAGCAGTTCTTC	NA	TRBV7-3	TRBJ2-1	NA
CASSLGDRPAKNIQYF	TGTGCCAGCAGCTTGGGGGACAGACCTGCCAAAAACATTCAGTACTTC	NA	TRBV7-9	TRBJ2-4	TRBD1
CASSHGLINGYTF	TGTGCCAGCAGCCACGGACTAATTAATGGCTACACCTTC	NA	TRBV6-5	TRBJ1-2	NA
CASSSRDSGYGYTF	TGTGCCAGCAGCTCCCGGGACAGTGGGTATGGCTACACCTTC	NA	TRBV7-2	TRBJ1-2	TRBD1
CASSRVWNTEAFF	TGTGCCAGCAGTCGCGTCTGGAACACTGAAGCTTTCTTT	NA	TRBV12-3/TRBV12-4	TRBJ1-1	NA
CASSLAGKSGEQYF	TGTGCCAGCAGTTTAGCAGGGAAATCGGGCGAGCAGTACTTC	NA	TRBV27	TRBJ2-7	NA
CASSEWGAEQYF	TGTGCCAGCAGTGAATGGGGGGCCGAGCAGTACTTC	NA	TRBV2	TRBJ2-7	NA
CAISDEGETEAFF	TGTGCCATCAGTGACGAGGGGGAGACTGAAGCTTTCTTT	once	TRBV10-3	TRBJ1-1	NA
CASSQGFNYGYTF	TGTGCCAGCAGCCAGGGGTTCAACTATGGCTACACCTTC	once	TRBV6-4	TRBJ1-2	NA
CASSQEALMNTEAFF	TGCGCCAGCAGCCAAGAAGCACTGATGAACACTGAAGCTTTCTTT	NA	TRBV4-3	TRBJ1-1	NA
CASSLNPREQYF	TGCGCCAGCAGCTTGAACCCGCGCGAGCAGTACTTC	NA	TRBV5-1	TRBJ2-7	NA
CASGPGGDRVYEQYF	TGTGCCAGCGGGCCGGGGGGGGACAGGGTTTACGAGCAGTACTTC	once	TRBV28	TRBJ2-7	NA
CASRGTESSYEQYF	TGTGCCAGCAGAGGGACAGAGAGCTCCTACGAGCAGTACTTC	NA	TRBV28	TRBJ2-7	TRBD1
CAIGVTGELFF	TGTGCCATCGGGGTCACCGGGGAGCTGTTTTTT	once	TRBV10-3	TRBJ2-2	NA
CASSEMITDTQYF	TGTGCCAGCAGCGAGATGATCACAGATACGCAGTATTTT	NA	TRBV9	TRBJ2-3	NA
CASSQDKGDYQPQHF	TGCGCCAGCAGCCAAGATAAAGGGGACTATCAGCCCCAGCATTTT	NA	TRBV4-3	TRBJ1-5	NA
CASSLTGQGVGGTEAFF	TGTGCCAGCAGCTTAACGGGACAGGGGGTTGGCGGCACTGAAGCTTTCTTT	NA	TRBV7-9	TRBJ1-1	TRBD1
CASSDRTYEQYF	TGTGCCAGCAGTGACCGGACCTACGAGCAGTACTTC	NA	TRBV2	TRBJ2-7	NA
CASSHLGKGQVDQYF	TGTGCCAGCAGCCACTTGGGGAAGGGGCAGGTTGACCAGTACTTC	NA	TRBV13	TRBJ2-5	NA
CASGLSGGEVFYEQYF	TGTGCCAGCGGCCTATCAGGGGGCGAAGTCTTCTACGAGCAGTACTTC	NA	TRBV28	TRBJ2-7	TRBD1
CASTPERSGNYGYTF	TGCGCCAGCACCCCGGAGAGGAGCGGGAACTATGGCTACACCTTC	NA	TRBV4-1	TRBJ1-2	NA
CAWSEQHYGYTF	TGTGCCTGGAGTGAACAGCACTATGGCTACACCTTC	NA	TRBV30	TRBJ1-2	NA
CASSHHFTGMNTEAFF	TGCGCCAGCAGCCACCACTTCACAGGGATGAACACTGAAGCTTTCTTT	NA	TRBV4-3	TRBJ1-1	NA
CASSRCSSGGEKYNEQFF	TGCGCCAGCAGTCGATGTTCTAGCGGGGGAGAAAAATACAATGAGCAGTTCTTC	NA	TRBV23-1	TRBJ2-1	TRBD2
CASSVGESPGELFF	TGTGCCAGCAGCGTAGGGGAGTCCCCCGGGGAGCTGTTTTTT	NA	TRBV9	TRBJ2-2	NA
CASSQEPAYQPQHF	TGTGCCAGCAGCCAAGAGCCTGCCTATCAGCCCCAGCATTTT	few	TRBV4-2	TRBJ1-5	NA
CAWTHYNEQFF	TGTGCCTGGACGCACTACAATGAGCAGTTCTTC	NA	TRBV30	TRBJ2-1	NA
CASTPAGSYEQYF	TGTGCCAGCACCCCCGCAGGTTCCTACGAGCAGTACTTC	NA	TRBV27	TRBJ2-7	NA
CASSSAGTGGGTEAFF	TGTGCCAGCAGCTCAGCGGGGACAGGGGGCGGAACTGAAGCTTTCTTT	NA	TRBV7-9	TRBJ1-1	TRBD1
CASSPLGEGQRTLGEKLFF	TGCGCCAGCAGCCCCTTAGGGGAGGGACAGAGAACTTTGGGGGAAAAACTGTTTTTT	NA	TRBV4-1	TRBJ1-4	TRBD1
CASSYSTRDSLGYTF	TGTGCCAGCAGTTACTCGACCCGGGACAGTCTGGGCTACACCTTC	NA	TRBV6-5	TRBJ1-2	TRBD1
CASSLTGAERNEQFF	TGTGCCAGCAGTTTAACGGGGGCGGAACGCAATGAGCAGTTCTTC	once	TRBV27	TRBJ2-1	NA
CASSIYWEPQHF	TGTGCCAGTAGTATTTACTGGGAGCCCCAGCATTTT	NA	TRBV19	TRBJ1-5	NA
CASSQGDRVSYEQYF	TGCGCCAGCAGCCAAGGGGACAGGGTCTCCTACGAGCAGTACTTC	NA	TRBV4-3	TRBJ2-7	TRBD1
CASSWRDRDEKLFF	TGTGCCAGCAGCTGGAGGGACAGGGATGAAAAACTGTTTTTT	NA	TRBV7-2	TRBJ1-4	TRBD1
CASRVGGNEQYF	TGTGCCAGCAGGGTCGGGGGAAACGAGCAGTACTTC	NA	TRBV12-3/TRBV12-4	TRBJ2-7	NA
CASKGAHEQYF	TGTGCCAGCAAGGGGGCCCACGAGCAGTACTTC	NA	TRBV2	TRBJ2-7	TRBD1
CASLEQETTEAFF	TGTGCCAGCCTTGAACAGGAAACCACTGAAGCTTTCTTT	NA	TRBV18	TRBJ1-1	NA
CASSTQANLGEQFF	TGTGCCAGCAGCACCCAGGCGAACCTGGGGGAGCAGTTCTTC	NA	TRBV5-6	TRBJ2-1	NA
CATSSVSGTLGGYTF	TGTGCCACCAGCTCAGTCTCCGGGACCCTGGGCGGCTACACCTTC	NA	TRBV15	TRBJ1-2	NA